This T cell receptor beta chain was found in a study of blood T cell repertoires in COVID-19. On the study more broadly: The origin of the acute and convalescent COVID-19 samples was the United States, Italy and Spain. T cells, B-cell-depleted T cells, or PBMCs supplied cDNA or gDNA.

This clone came up once. Germline V gene data show CDR1 as SGHAT and CDR2 as FQNNGV. The V segment lost 3 bases and the J segment 4 bases; nucleotides outside the gene matches: 5. The CDR3 has 16 amino acids. In the source study's methods: Amplification of reference gene primers was used by the study to estimate nucleated cell counts. Produced via immunoSEQ multiplex PCR; TCRdb's table is partial and in-frame only. The DNA gave D and trimming, while V, J and clone size come from that table. In the table there are 130,000 or so clones, 88% of which are singletons. This clonotype was sampled from a human donor in a cohort sampled during active COVID-19. The chain links TRBV11-2 to TRBJ2-3, with 12 bases that match TRBD2. The source material was peripheral blood. CDR3 coding DNA: TGTGCCAGCAGCTTCGCGACTAGCGGGAGCGCAGATACGCAGTATTTT. Translation: CASSFATSGSADTQYF.